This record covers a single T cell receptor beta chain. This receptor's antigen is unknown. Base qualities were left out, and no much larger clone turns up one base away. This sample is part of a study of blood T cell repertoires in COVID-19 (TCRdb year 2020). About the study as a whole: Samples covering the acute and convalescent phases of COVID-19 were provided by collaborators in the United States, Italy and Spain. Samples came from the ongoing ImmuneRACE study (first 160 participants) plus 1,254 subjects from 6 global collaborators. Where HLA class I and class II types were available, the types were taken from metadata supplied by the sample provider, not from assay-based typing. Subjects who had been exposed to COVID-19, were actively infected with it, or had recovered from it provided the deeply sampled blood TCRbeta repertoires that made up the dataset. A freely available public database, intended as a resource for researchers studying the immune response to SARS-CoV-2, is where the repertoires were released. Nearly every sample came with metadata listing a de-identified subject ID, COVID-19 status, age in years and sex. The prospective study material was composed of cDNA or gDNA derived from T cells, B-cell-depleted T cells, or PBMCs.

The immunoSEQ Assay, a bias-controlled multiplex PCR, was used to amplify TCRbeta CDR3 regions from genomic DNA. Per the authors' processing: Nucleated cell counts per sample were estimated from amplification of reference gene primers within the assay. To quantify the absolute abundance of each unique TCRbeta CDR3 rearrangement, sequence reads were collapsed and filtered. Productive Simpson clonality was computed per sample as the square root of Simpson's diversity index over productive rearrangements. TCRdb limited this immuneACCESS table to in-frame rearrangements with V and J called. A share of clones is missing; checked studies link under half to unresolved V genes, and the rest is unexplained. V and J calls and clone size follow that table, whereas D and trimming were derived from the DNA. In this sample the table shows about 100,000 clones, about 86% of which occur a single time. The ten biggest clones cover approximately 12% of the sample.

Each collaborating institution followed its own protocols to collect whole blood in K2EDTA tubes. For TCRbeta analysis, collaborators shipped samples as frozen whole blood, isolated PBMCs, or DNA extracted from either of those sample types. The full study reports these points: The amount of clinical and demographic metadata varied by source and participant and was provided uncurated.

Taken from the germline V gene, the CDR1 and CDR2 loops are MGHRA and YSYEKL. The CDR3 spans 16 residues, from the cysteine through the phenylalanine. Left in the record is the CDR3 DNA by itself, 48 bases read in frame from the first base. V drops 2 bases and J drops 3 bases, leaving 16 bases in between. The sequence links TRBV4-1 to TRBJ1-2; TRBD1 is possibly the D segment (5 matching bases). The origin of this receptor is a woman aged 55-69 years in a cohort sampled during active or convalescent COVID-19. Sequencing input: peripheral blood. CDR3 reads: CASSQFGQKLDYGYTF. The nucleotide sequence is TGCGCCAGCAGCCAATTCGGACAAAAACTCGACTATGGCTACACCTTC.